This is a list of T cell receptor beta chains from one sample in a study of blood T cell repertoires in COVID-19. Some clones are missing from TCRdb's copy, which holds only in-frame ones; the method was immunoSEQ multiplex PCR. The top ten clones hold 14% of a sample with about 190,000 clones, about 80% of them seen once. The material sequenced was peripheral blood. All receptors come from a man aged 30 to 45 with active or convalescent COVID-19. Each CDR3 is given with its conserved first and last residue. Fields, in order: clone size, J gene, V gene, D gene, CDR3 protein, CDR3 DNA. D genes are given only for firm matches. Clone size is shown for a subset of rows, as once, few, many or a class of expanded clone.

abundance: NA
j_gene: TRBJ2-1
v_gene: TRBV9
d_gene: NA
CDR3aa: CASSVDSAKVNEQFF
CDR3nt: TGTGCCAGCAGCGTAGACTCAGCGAAGGTAAATGAGCAGTTCTTC

abundance: NA
j_gene: TRBJ2-4
v_gene: TRBV15
d_gene: TRBD2
CDR3aa: CATSGGLAGERNIQYF
CDR3nt: TGTGCCACCAGCGGCGGACTAGCGGGAGAGCGTAACATTCAGTACTTC

abundance: NA
j_gene: TRBJ2-3
v_gene: TRBV20-1
d_gene: NA
CDR3aa: CSASMVGGPMVRTDTQYF
CDR3nt: TGCAGTGCTAGTATGGTGGGGGGGCCGATGGTTCGCACAGATACGCAGTATTTT

abundance: NA
j_gene: TRBJ1-5
v_gene: TRBV15
d_gene: NA
CDR3aa: CATSRGTSGQPQHF
CDR3nt: TGTGCCACCAGCAGGGGGACATCAGGGCAGCCCCAGCATTTT

abundance: NA
j_gene: TRBJ1-1
v_gene: TRBV5-6
d_gene: NA
CDR3aa: CASSLQGDTEAFF
CDR3nt: TGTGCCAGCAGCTTGCAGGGTGACACTGAAGCTTTCTTT

abundance: few
j_gene: TRBJ1-1
v_gene: TRBV9
d_gene: TRBD1
CDR3aa: CASSVTGGRTEAFF
CDR3nt: TGTGCCAGCAGCGTTACAGGGGGCCGTACTGAAGCTTTCTTT

abundance: NA
j_gene: TRBJ1-6
v_gene: TRBV27
d_gene: NA
CDR3aa: CASSLSLAGNSPLHF
CDR3nt: TGTGCCAGCAGTTTATCGTTGGCGGGAAATTCACCCCTCCACTTT

abundance: NA
j_gene: TRBJ2-2
v_gene: TRBV28
d_gene: NA
CDR3aa: CASSLGESTLNTGELFF
CDR3nt: TGTGCCAGCAGTTTAGGGGAGTCGACATTGAACACCGGGGAGCTGTTTTTT

abundance: NA
j_gene: TRBJ1-2
v_gene: TRBV29-1
d_gene: TRBD1
CDR3aa: CSVVEQGLYGYTF
CDR3nt: TGCAGCGTTGTGGAACAGGGGCTCTATGGCTACACCTTC

abundance: NA
j_gene: TRBJ2-3
v_gene: TRBV6-5
d_gene: TRBD1
CDR3aa: CASSRQGAGDTQYF
CDR3nt: TGTGCCAGCAGCCGACAGGGGGCAGGAGATACGCAGTATTTT

abundance: NA
j_gene: TRBJ1-4
v_gene: TRBV30
d_gene: NA
CDR3aa: CAWSVLQGTNEKLFF
CDR3nt: TGTGCCTGGAGTGTATTACAGGGAACTAATGAAAAACTGTTTTTT

abundance: NA
j_gene: TRBJ1-2
v_gene: TRBV6-1
d_gene: NA
CDR3aa: CASSEVYGYTF
CDR3nt: TGTGCCAGCAGTGAAGTATATGGCTACACCTTC

abundance: few
j_gene: TRBJ2-1
v_gene: TRBV12-3/TRBV12-4
d_gene: NA
CDR3aa: CASSFSPAGEQFF
CDR3nt: TGTGCCAGCAGTTTCTCCCCGGCGGGGGAGCAGTTCTTC

abundance: NA
j_gene: TRBJ1-3
v_gene: TRBV2
d_gene: NA
CDR3aa: CASSETGQRSGNTIYF
CDR3nt: TGTGCCAGCAGTGAAACAGGGCAACGCTCTGGAAACACCATATATTTT

abundance: NA
j_gene: TRBJ1-3
v_gene: TRBV6-2/TRBV6-3
d_gene: NA
CDR3aa: CASSYGGAANTIYF
CDR3nt: TGTGCCAGCAGTTACGGAGGGGCGGCGAACACCATATATTTT

abundance: once
j_gene: TRBJ2-7
v_gene: TRBV7-9
d_gene: TRBD2
CDR3aa: CASSLGGGRETYEQYF
CDR3nt: TGTGCCAGCAGCTTAGGAGGCGGGAGGGAAACCTACGAGCAGTACTTC

abundance: NA
j_gene: TRBJ2-1
v_gene: TRBV4-3
d_gene: TRBD2
CDR3aa: CASSRPGLANNEQFF
CDR3nt: TGCGCCAGCAGCCGCCCGGGACTAGCGAACAATGAGCAGTTCTTC

abundance: NA
j_gene: TRBJ1-1
v_gene: TRBV5-5
d_gene: TRBD1
CDR3aa: CASSWGTGGNTEAFF
CDR3nt: TGTGCCAGCAGCTGGGGGACAGGGGGCAACACTGAAGCTTTCTTT

abundance: NA
j_gene: TRBJ1-3
v_gene: TRBV5-8
d_gene: NA
CDR3aa: CASSLRGSGNTIYF
CDR3nt: TGTGCCAGCAGCTTGCGGGGGTCTGGAAACACCATATATTTT

abundance: NA
j_gene: TRBJ1-1
v_gene: TRBV7-9
d_gene: NA
CDR3aa: CASSLGGSWTEAFF
CDR3nt: TGTGCCAGCAGCTTGGGGGGATCGTGGACTGAAGCTTTCTTT

abundance: NA
j_gene: TRBJ2-3
v_gene: TRBV3-1/TRBV3-2
d_gene: NA
CDR3aa: CASSPSGSLRTQYF
CDR3nt: TGTGCCAGCAGCCCGTCAGGATCCCTGCGTACGCAGTATTTT

abundance: NA
j_gene: TRBJ1-4
v_gene: TRBV29-1
d_gene: NA
CDR3aa: CSVAGGAGEKLFF
CDR3nt: TGCAGCGTTGCCGGAGGGGCCGGGGAAAAACTGTTTTTT

abundance: NA
j_gene: TRBJ2-1
v_gene: TRBV7-9
d_gene: NA
CDR3aa: CASSLTLASYNEQFF
CDR3nt: TGTGCCAGCAGCTTGACACTAGCCTCCTACAATGAGCAGTTCTTC

abundance: NA
j_gene: TRBJ2-7
v_gene: TRBV5-1
d_gene: TRBD1
CDR3aa: CASSWTGTYEQYF
CDR3nt: TGCGCCAGCAGCTGGACAGGGACCTACGAGCAGTACTTC

abundance: NA
j_gene: TRBJ2-1
v_gene: TRBV3-1/TRBV3-2
d_gene: TRBD2
CDR3aa: CASSPRLGTRGDEQFF
CDR3nt: TGTGCCAGCAGCCCCCGACTCGGGACTAGGGGGGATGAGCAGTTCTTC

abundance: NA
j_gene: TRBJ2-1
v_gene: TRBV27
d_gene: TRBD2
CDR3aa: CASSLSGGLGNEQFF
CDR3nt: TGTGCCAGCAGTTTATCGGGAGGGCTCGGCAATGAGCAGTTCTTC

abundance: NA
j_gene: TRBJ2-1
v_gene: TRBV9
d_gene: TRBD2
CDR3aa: CASSVALAGVYNEQFF
CDR3nt: TGTGCCAGCAGCGTAGCATTAGCGGGAGTCTACAATGAGCAGTTCTTC

abundance: NA
j_gene: TRBJ2-5
v_gene: TRBV10-3
d_gene: NA
CDR3aa: CAISESVAGETQYF
CDR3nt: TGTGCCATCAGTGAGTCGGTGGCCGGGGAGACCCAGTACTTC